These T cell receptor beta chains were read from a single sample in a study of T cell changes during pregnancy in multiple sclerosis. Repertoires were generated with immunoSEQ multiplex PCR, while TCRdb's copy carries only in-frame clones and drops some. Here the sample spans roughly 90,000 clones, around 93% being singletons. Sample: peripheral blood, taken in the first trimester of pregnancy. These receptors all stem from a female donor in good health, enrolled as a control in a pregnancy study. Both conserved end residues are part of each CDR3. A D gene is named only where the DNA matches it firmly. The size of a clone is reported for some rows only, either as once, few or many, or as a class for expanded clones.

j_gene: TRBJ2-7; v_gene: TRBV6-5; abundance: -; d_gene: TRBD2; CDR3nt: TGTGCCAGCAGCCCGGGACTAGCGGGGCGTGAGCAGTACTTC; CDR3aa: CASSPGLAGREQYF
j_gene: TRBJ1-1; v_gene: TRBV6-6; abundance: -; d_gene: -; CDR3nt: TGTGCCAGCACCTCGGAGGGGAACACTGAAGCTTTCTTT; CDR3aa: CASTSEGNTEAFF
j_gene: TRBJ1-1; v_gene: TRBV6-6; abundance: -; d_gene: -; CDR3nt: TGTGCCAGCAGCTACAGGGAGTACACTGAAGCTTTCTTT; CDR3aa: CASSYREYTEAFF
j_gene: TRBJ2-1; v_gene: TRBV7-3; abundance: -; d_gene: TRBD2; CDR3nt: TGTGCCAGCAGCTTAGGAGCTAGCGGGGGGGCGGGGCAGTTCTTC; CDR3aa: CASSLGASGGAGQFF
j_gene: TRBJ1-2; v_gene: TRBV14; abundance: -; d_gene: TRBD1; CDR3nt: TGTGCCAGCAGCCAGACAGGGAACTATGGCTACACCTTC; CDR3aa: CASSQTGNYGYTF
j_gene: TRBJ2-3; v_gene: TRBV7-2; abundance: -; d_gene: TRBD1; CDR3nt: TGTGCCAGCAGGGTGACAGGGCCTACAGATACGCAGTATTTT; CDR3aa: CASRVTGPTDTQYF
j_gene: TRBJ2-1; v_gene: TRBV7-2; abundance: -; d_gene: TRBD2; CDR3nt: TGTGCCAGCAGTTGGTCTAGCGGGGTCTACAATGAGCAGTTCTTC; CDR3aa: CASSWSSGVYNEQFF
j_gene: TRBJ2-3; v_gene: TRBV18; abundance: -; d_gene: -; CDR3nt: TGTGCCAGCTCACCACAAGGGGGGGCTAGCACAGATACGCAGTATTTT; CDR3aa: CASSPQGGASTDTQYF
j_gene: TRBJ1-5; v_gene: TRBV11-2; abundance: -; d_gene: -; CDR3nt: TGTGCCAGCAGCTTCGAAAGGGGTCAGCCCCAGCATTTT; CDR3aa: CASSFERGQPQHF
j_gene: TRBJ2-1; v_gene: TRBV27; abundance: -; d_gene: TRBD1; CDR3nt: TGTGCCAGCTTAAGGACAGGGGATAATGAGCAGTTCTTC; CDR3aa: CASLRTGDNEQFF
j_gene: TRBJ2-2; v_gene: TRBV27; abundance: few; d_gene: TRBD1; CDR3nt: TGTGCCACCTCAGGGGGCCGGAACACCGGGGAGCTGTTTTTT; CDR3aa: CATSGGRNTGELFF
j_gene: TRBJ2-2; v_gene: TRBV5-1; abundance: -; d_gene: TRBD1; CDR3nt: TGCGCCAGCAGCTTGGATTACAGGGGGTTTGCGAACACCGGGGAGCTGTTTTTT; CDR3aa: CASSLDYRGFANTGELFF
j_gene: TRBJ1-2; v_gene: TRBV7-2; abundance: -; d_gene: -; CDR3nt: TGTGCCAGCAGCTTCGGGACACCTTTCGGGGGCTACACCTTC; CDR3aa: CASSFGTPFGGYTF
j_gene: TRBJ1-5; v_gene: TRBV7-9; abundance: -; d_gene: -; CDR3nt: TGTGCCAGCAGCTTAGGACAGGAAAATCAGCCCCAGCATTTT; CDR3aa: CASSLGQENQPQHF
j_gene: TRBJ2-5; v_gene: TRBV6-5; abundance: -; d_gene: -; CDR3nt: TGTGCCAGCAGTCGCACGGGGGGCCCACAAGAGACCCAGTACTTC; CDR3aa: CASSRTGGPQETQYF
j_gene: TRBJ1-2; v_gene: TRBV28; abundance: -; d_gene: TRBD1; CDR3nt: TGTGCCAGCAGCGCACCGGGCAGGGGGCTCTGGGGCTACACCTTC; CDR3aa: CASSAPGRGLWGYTF
j_gene: TRBJ1-2; v_gene: TRBV18; abundance: -; d_gene: TRBD1; CDR3nt: TGTGCCAGCTCACCCGGACAGGGGGTCGACTATGGCTACACCTTC; CDR3aa: CASSPGQGVDYGYTF
j_gene: TRBJ2-1; v_gene: TRBV4-2; abundance: -; d_gene: -; CDR3nt: TGTGCCAGCAGCCAAGAAGCGCAGCCCTACAATGAGCAGTTCTTC; CDR3aa: CASSQEAQPYNEQFF
j_gene: TRBJ2-7; v_gene: TRBV15; abundance: -; d_gene: -; CDR3nt: TGTGCCACCAGCCGGGGAGAGAACTACGAGCAGTACTTC; CDR3aa: CATSRGENYEQYF
j_gene: TRBJ1-2; v_gene: TRBV7-9; abundance: -; d_gene: TRBD1; CDR3nt: TGTGCCAGCAGCTTGGCACAGGGGGTTAACTATGGCTACACCTTC; CDR3aa: CASSLAQGVNYGYTF
j_gene: TRBJ2-1; v_gene: TRBV5-6; abundance: -; d_gene: -; CDR3nt: TGTGCCAGCAGCTTTGAGTATGAGCAGTTCTTC; CDR3aa: CASSFEYEQFF
j_gene: TRBJ2-3; v_gene: TRBV10-3; abundance: -; d_gene: -; CDR3nt: TGTGCCATCAGTGATGGGGCCGGGCGCACAGATACGCAGTATTTT; CDR3aa: CAISDGAGRTDTQYF
j_gene: TRBJ1-5; v_gene: TRBV6-6; abundance: -; d_gene: -; CDR3nt: TGTGCCAGCAGTTACCTCCGGCAGCCCCAGCATTTT; CDR3aa: CASSYLRQPQHF
j_gene: TRBJ2-7; v_gene: TRBV15; abundance: -; d_gene: TRBD2; CDR3nt: TGTGCCACCAGCAGAGATAGTGTGGCTAGCGGTTACGAGCAGTACTTC; CDR3aa: CATSRDSVASGYEQYF
j_gene: TRBJ1-2; v_gene: TRBV14; abundance: -; d_gene: TRBD1; CDR3nt: TGTGCCAGCAGCCAAGCTGAGGGACAGGGTGGCTATGGCTACACCTTC; CDR3aa: CASSQAEGQGGYGYTF
j_gene: TRBJ1-1; v_gene: TRBV9; abundance: -; d_gene: TRBD1; CDR3nt: TGTGCCAGCACCCTCGGGACAGGGACTTCGGGTGCTGAAGCTTTCTTT; CDR3aa: CASTLGTGTSGAEAFF
j_gene: TRBJ1-1; v_gene: TRBV18; abundance: few; d_gene: TRBD1; CDR3nt: TGTGCCAGCTCACAACAGGGGGCTGACACTGAAGCTTTCTTT; CDR3aa: CASSQQGADTEAFF
j_gene: TRBJ1-5; v_gene: TRBV7-8; abundance: few; d_gene: TRBD1; CDR3nt: TGTGCCAGCAGCTACACAGGGGTAAACCAGCCCCAGCATTTT; CDR3aa: CASSYTGVNQPQHF
j_gene: TRBJ2-5; v_gene: TRBV4-3; abundance: -; d_gene: -; CDR3nt: TGCGCCAGCAGCCCCGGAACAGGAATCCAAGAGACCCAGTACTTC; CDR3aa: CASSPGTGIQETQYF
j_gene: TRBJ1-5; v_gene: TRBV5-8; abundance: -; d_gene: -; CDR3nt: TGTGCCAGCAGACTCAAGGGAGGCTTAAATCAGCCCCAGCATTTT; CDR3aa: CASRLKGGLNQPQHF
j_gene: TRBJ2-2; v_gene: TRBV30; abundance: -; d_gene: -; CDR3nt: TGTGCTCGGACTACCCTTACGAACACCGGGGAGCTGTTTTTT; CDR3aa: CARTTLTNTGELFF
j_gene: TRBJ2-2; v_gene: TRBV7-9; abundance: -; d_gene: -; CDR3nt: TGTGCCAGCGGTTCCACTTATACGAACACCGGGGAGCTGTTTTTT; CDR3aa: CASGSTYTNTGELFF
j_gene: TRBJ2-1; v_gene: TRBV6-4; abundance: -; d_gene: TRBD1; CDR3nt: TGTGCCAGCAGCACCGGGACAGGGGGAAATCGGCAGTTCTTC; CDR3aa: CASSTGTGGNRQFF
j_gene: TRBJ1-1; v_gene: TRBV28; abundance: -; d_gene: -; CDR3nt: TGTGCCAGCAGTTTGTCTATAACAGGGAACACTGAAGCTTTCTTT; CDR3aa: CASSLSITGNTEAFF
j_gene: TRBJ1-2; v_gene: TRBV7-3; abundance: -; d_gene: TRBD1; CDR3nt: TGTGCCAGCAGCGTGGACAGGGGGGCCGGCTACACCTTC; CDR3aa: CASSVDRGAGYTF
j_gene: TRBJ1-1; v_gene: TRBV12-5; abundance: -; d_gene: -; CDR3nt: TGTGCTAGTGGTTTTCGATTTACGGGAGCTGAAGCTTTCTTT; CDR3aa: CASGFRFTGAEAFF
j_gene: TRBJ1-4; v_gene: TRBV7-8; abundance: -; d_gene: TRBD1; CDR3nt: TGTGCCAGCAGCTGGGACAGGGGACGTAATGAAAAACTGTTTTTT; CDR3aa: CASSWDRGRNEKLFF
j_gene: TRBJ2-5; v_gene: TRBV6-5; abundance: -; d_gene: -; CDR3nt: TGTGCCAGCAGTTACACCACAGGTTGGGGAGAGACCCAGTACTTC; CDR3aa: CASSYTTGWGETQYF
j_gene: TRBJ2-2; v_gene: TRBV23-1; abundance: -; d_gene: -; CDR3nt: TGCGCCAGCAGTCCAGTCACCGGGGAGCTGTTTTTT; CDR3aa: CASSPVTGELFF
j_gene: TRBJ1-1; v_gene: TRBV4-1; abundance: once; d_gene: TRBD1; CDR3nt: TGCGCCAGCAGCCAACAAAGGACCAGGGGGGAAGCTTTCTTT; CDR3aa: CASSQQRTRGEAFF
j_gene: TRBJ2-7; v_gene: TRBV4-1; abundance: -; d_gene: TRBD2; CDR3nt: TGCGCCAGCAGCTCCCGACTAGCGGGGGTTTACGAGCAGTACTTC; CDR3aa: CASSSRLAGVYEQYF
j_gene: TRBJ1-2; v_gene: TRBV15; abundance: few; d_gene: -; CDR3nt: TGTGCCACCAGGGAGTCAGGGGATCCCTATGGCTACACCTTC; CDR3aa: CATRESGDPYGYTF
j_gene: TRBJ1-1; v_gene: TRBV29-1; abundance: -; d_gene: -; CDR3nt: TGCAGCATCCGGACAGATGGGAACACTGAAGCTTTCTTT; CDR3aa: CSIRTDGNTEAFF
j_gene: TRBJ1-2; v_gene: TRBV9; abundance: -; d_gene: -; CDR3nt: TGTGCCAGCAGCGGCCAAGGGGGTGGTTATGGCTACACCTTC; CDR3aa: CASSGQGGGYGYTF
j_gene: TRBJ2-1; v_gene: TRBV18; abundance: -; d_gene: -; CDR3nt: TGTGCCAGCGGCCCGGGACTTGTCAGAGGTGAGCAGTTCTTC; CDR3aa: CASGPGLVRGEQFF
j_gene: TRBJ1-6; v_gene: TRBV6-6; abundance: -; d_gene: TRBD1; CDR3nt: TGTGCCAGCAGTCCCCGGGACAGTTATAATTCACCCCTCCACTTT; CDR3aa: CASSPRDSYNSPLHF
j_gene: TRBJ1-6; v_gene: TRBV9; abundance: -; d_gene: -; CDR3nt: TGTGCCAGCAGCCCTGGTGGAGGGGCCGGTTCACCCCTCCACTTT; CDR3aa: CASSPGGGAGSPLHF
j_gene: TRBJ2-3; v_gene: TRBV5-1; abundance: -; d_gene: -; CDR3nt: TGCGCCAGCAGCTTGGTAGCAGGGTCAGACACAGATACGCAGTATTTT; CDR3aa: CASSLVAGSDTDTQYF
j_gene: TRBJ2-3; v_gene: TRBV5-6; abundance: -; d_gene: TRBD1; CDR3nt: TGTGCCAGCAGCTTTTGGGACAGGGCTATAGATACGCAGTATTTT; CDR3aa: CASSFWDRAIDTQYF
j_gene: TRBJ2-1; v_gene: TRBV28; abundance: -; d_gene: -; CDR3nt: TGTGCCAGCAGTCCCCACGAGACAGTTAAGGGGCAGTTCTTC; CDR3aa: CASSPHETVKGQFF
j_gene: TRBJ1-2; v_gene: TRBV10-2; abundance: -; d_gene: -; CDR3nt: TGCGCCTGCCGGGAGGGCGATGGCTACACCTTC; CDR3aa: CACREGDGYTF
j_gene: TRBJ2-7; v_gene: TRBV7-2; abundance: -; d_gene: -; CDR3nt: TGTGCCAGCAGCTTATCTGGCCAGGGTGCGTACTACGAGCAGTACTTC; CDR3aa: CASSLSGQGAYYEQYF
j_gene: TRBJ1-6; v_gene: TRBV27; abundance: -; d_gene: TRBD1; CDR3nt: TGTGCCAGCAGTTCCCAGGGGGGATCACCCCTCCACTTT; CDR3aa: CASSSQGGSPLHF
j_gene: TRBJ1-6; v_gene: TRBV5-4; abundance: -; d_gene: TRBD1; CDR3nt: TGTGCCAGCAAGGGACAGGGTAATTCACCCCTCCACTTT; CDR3aa: CASKGQGNSPLHF
j_gene: TRBJ2-7; v_gene: TRBV28; abundance: -; d_gene: TRBD1; CDR3nt: TGTGCCAGCAGTTATCCCCGAGGACAGGGCCCCGAGCAGTACTTC; CDR3aa: CASSYPRGQGPEQYF
j_gene: TRBJ2-2; v_gene: TRBV4-2; abundance: -; d_gene: -; CDR3nt: TGTGCCAGCAGCCCCTCGGACGGCGGGACCGGGGAGCTGTTTTTT; CDR3aa: CASSPSDGGTGELFF
j_gene: TRBJ1-2; v_gene: TRBV4-3; abundance: once; d_gene: -; CDR3nt: TGCGCCAGCAGCCAAGATTGGGCAGGGGATATAAATGGCTACACCTTC; CDR3aa: CASSQDWAGDINGYTF
j_gene: TRBJ1-6; v_gene: TRBV7-6; abundance: -; d_gene: TRBD1; CDR3nt: TGTGCCAGCAGCTTTAGCCCGACAGGGGTATCACCCCTCCACTTT; CDR3aa: CASSFSPTGVSPLHF
j_gene: TRBJ2-7; v_gene: TRBV7-8; abundance: -; d_gene: -; CDR3nt: TGTGCCAGCAGCTTACCCCGAGGCGCCAGGGGAACGGCCGAGCAGTACTTC; CDR3aa: CASSLPRGARGTAEQYF